Listed below are T cell receptor beta chains from one sample, sequenced in a study of vaccination effects on CD4 cells after COVID-19. Antigen specificity for these receptors is unknown. This table comes from immunoSEQ multiplex PCR, and its TCRdb copy is limited to in-frame clones, with some not included. The sample shows fewer than 75,000 clones, roughly three quarters of them seen only once. The specimen comprised CD4+ T cells from PBMCs cultured without peptide, sampled before COVID-19 vaccination. These receptors were taken from a human donor who received a COVID-19 vaccine. The CDR3 runs from the conserved cysteine through the conserved F or W. The D gene is left open where the match is weak. Size tells how often a clone was seen (once, few, many) or the class of an expanded clone, and some rows leave it out.

TRBJ2-5 TRBV15 few NA CATSRDIQETQYF TGTGCCACCAGCAGAGACATACAAGAGACCCAGTACTTC
TRBJ2-2 TRBV10-3 NA NA CAISGTGSGTGELFF TGTGCCATCAGTGGTACAGGGTCGGGAACCGGGGAGCTGTTTTTT
TRBJ1-2 TRBV10-3 NA NA CAISEPQGGQNKVDGYTF TGTGCCATCAGTGAGCCCCAAGGGGGACAAAACAAGGTGGATGGCTACACCTTC
TRBJ2-1 TRBV5-1 NA TRBD1 CASSSQGVSYNEQFF TGCGCCAGCAGCTCCCAGGGGGTCTCCTACAATGAGCAGTTCTTC
TRBJ2-5 TRBV5-5 NA NA CASSLGVGPQETQYF TGTGCCAGCAGCCTGGGCGTCGGGCCCCAAGAGACCCAGTACTTC
TRBJ2-3 TRBV5-1 NA NA CASSFAGPDTQYF TGCGCCAGCAGCTTCGCAGGGCCAGATACGCAGTATTTT
TRBJ1-2 TRBV7-9 NA TRBD1 CASSPRTGVKNGYTF TGTGCCAGCAGCCCCAGGACAGGGGTTAAGAATGGCTACACCTTC
TRBJ2-5 TRBV5-5 NA NA CASSPSFAIQETQYF TGTGCCAGCAGCCCTTCGTTCGCGATACAAGAGACCCAGTACTTC
TRBJ1-1 TRBV5-1 NA TRBD1 CASSLQGAGGGNTEAFF TGCGCCAGCAGCTTACAGGGGGCCGGGGGAGGGAACACTGAAGCTTTCTTT
TRBJ1-5 TRBV19 NA TRBD1 CASSRPDRGSNQPQHF TGTGCCAGTTCGCGACCCGACAGGGGAAGCAATCAGCCCCAGCATTTT
TRBJ1-1 TRBV5-4 NA NA CASSLHTGGGTEAFF TGTGCCAGCAGCTTGCATACGGGTGGGGGCACTGAAGCTTTCTTT
TRBJ1-6 TRBV7-8 few TRBD1 CASRLNQGASSPLHF TGTGCCAGCAGACTTAACCAGGGGGCATCTTCACCCCTCCACTTT
TRBJ2-2 TRBV27 few NA CASSLLSLARTGELFF TGTGCCAGCAGTTTATTGTCCCTAGCGAGAACCGGGGAGCTGTTTTTT
TRBJ1-1 TRBV28 NA TRBD1 CASSPPTGSMGTEAFF TGTGCCAGCAGTCCGCCGACAGGGTCCATGGGCACTGAAGCTTTCTTT
TRBJ1-2 TRBV20-1 once NA CSAIYTLGYTF TGCAGTGCTATTTATACCCTTGGCTACACCTTC
TRBJ1-5 TRBV7-2 NA NA CASRSMGSNQPQHF TGTGCCAGCAGAAGTATGGGTAGCAATCAGCCCCAGCATTTT
TRBJ1-1 TRBV4-3 NA TRBD1 CASSQDVETGRHTEAFF TGCGCCAGCAGCCAAGATGTTGAGACAGGGAGGCACACTGAAGCTTTCTTT
TRBJ2-5 TRBV11-2 NA TRBD2 CASSLSPSGGAWETQYF TGTGCCAGCAGCTTGAGTCCTAGCGGGGGGGCCTGGGAGACCCAGTACTTC
TRBJ1-3 TRBV6-5 NA NA CASRPKSSGNTIYF TGTGCCAGCAGACCCAAAAGCTCTGGAAACACCATATATTTT
TRBJ1-2 TRBV5-1 NA TRBD1 CASSPGTGNYGYTF TGCGCCAGCAGCCCCGGGACAGGGAACTATGGCTACACCTTC
TRBJ2-1 TRBV7-3 NA NA CASSLGPSSYNEQFF TGTGCCAGCAGCTTAGGACCGAGCTCCTACAATGAGCAGTTCTTC
TRBJ1-3 TRBV2 few NA CASGDRGSGTAIYF TGTGCCAGCGGAGACCGGGGTTCTGGAACCGCCATATATTTT
TRBJ2-3 TRBV18 few NA CASSPLPITTDTQYF TGTGCCAGCTCACCACTTCCGATCACCACAGATACGCAGTATTTT
TRBJ1-2 TRBV29-1 NA TRBD1 CSVRQGGSGYTF TGCAGCGTCCGACAGGGGGGCAGTGGCTACACCTTC
TRBJ2-3 TRBV9 NA NA CASSPQFSGGTQYF TGTGCCAGCAGCCCACAATTCTCGGGCGGTACGCAGTATTTT
TRBJ2-1 TRBV2 NA TRBD2 CASSDPLLAGRGEQFF TGTGCCAGCAGTGATCCGTTGCTAGCGGGGAGGGGTGAGCAGTTCTTC
TRBJ2-2 TRBV20-1 NA NA CSASHVGIRAGELFF TGCAGTGCTAGTCATGTGGGGATTCGCGCCGGGGAGCTGTTTTTT
TRBJ2-5 TRBV2 NA TRBD2 CASSPGTSGDVQETQYF TGTGCCAGCAGCCCCGGGACTAGCGGGGACGTCCAAGAGACCCAGTACTTC
TRBJ1-1 TRBV9 few NA CASSGSGTGNTEAFF TGTGCCAGCTCGGGATCGGGCACCGGGAACACTGAAGCTTTCTTT
TRBJ2-1 TRBV12-3/TRBV12-4 NA TRBD1 CASRGTGVNEQFF TGTGCCAGCAGGGGGACAGGGGTCAATGAGCAGTTCTTC
TRBJ2-5 TRBV4-1 NA TRBD2 CASSLRVGGALREKETQYF TGCGCCAGCAGCCTCCGGGTCGGGGGGGCCTTACGGGAGAAAGAGACCCAGTACTTC
TRBJ2-5 TRBV27 NA NA CASSLGGSRAQYF TGTGCCAGCAGTTTAGGCGGGTCAAGGGCCCAGTACTTC
TRBJ1-4 TRBV19 NA NA CASTGTDNEKLFF TGTGCCAGCACCGGGACGGATAATGAAAAACTGTTTTTT
TRBJ2-1 TRBV5-1 NA TRBD2 CASRKLTSGGRDEQFF TGCGCCAGCAGAAAACTGACTAGCGGGGGAAGAGATGAGCAGTTCTTC
TRBJ1-1 TRBV6-2/TRBV6-3 NA TRBD1 CASSAQGANLNTEAFF TGTGCCAGCAGTGCGCAGGGGGCTAACCTGAACACTGAAGCTTTCTTT
TRBJ2-6 TRBV24-1 NA NA CATSDSVVGAAGANVLTF TGTGCCACCAGTGATTCCGTAGTCGGGGCCGCTGGGGCCAACGTCCTGACTTTC
TRBJ1-2 TRBV5-1 few TRBD1 CASSLVAGGDYGYTF TGCGCCAGCAGCTTGGTGGCAGGGGGCGACTATGGCTACACCTTC
TRBJ2-3 TRBV2 NA TRBD2 CASRSGESTDTQYF TGTGCCAGCAGGAGCGGGGAGAGCACAGATACGCAGTATTTT
TRBJ1-6 TRBV2 NA TRBD1 CASSVQGSVAPLHF TGTGCCAGCAGCGTACAGGGGTCCGTGGCACCCCTCCACTTT
TRBJ1-4 TRBV25-1 NA TRBD1 CASSESRQGDEKLFF TGTGCCAGCAGTGAATCAAGGCAGGGGGATGAAAAACTGTTTTTT
TRBJ1-6 TRBV2 NA TRBD1 CASRVDRGLSPLHF TGTGCCAGCAGGGTGGACAGGGGGCTATCACCCCTCCACTTT